These 23 T cell receptor beta chains came from one sample sequenced in a study of response to subunit inactivated influenza vaccine. TCRdb reprocessed the RT-PCR reads via MiXCR and lists one record per CDR3 protein. The sample consists of more than 200,000 distinct CDR3 sequences, 12% of them appearing once. The input for sequencing was non-naive T cells sorted from PBMCs, taken 14 to 15 days before vaccination. The receptors were sampled from a man between 50 and 59 years old who received an inactivated influenza vaccine.

This clonotype came up a few times. The chain has TRBV20-1 and TRBJ2-3, with 8 positions matching TRBD2. Germline CDR1 and CDR2: DFQATT and SNEGSKA (reference sequence). The CDR3 covers 16 residues. With 2 bases clipped from V and 2 bases from J, the junction kept 9 bases outside the gene matches. CDR3 loop: CSARPISGTNTDTQYF. The CDR3 region has the DNA TGCAGTGCTAGACCTATTAGCGGGACTAACACAGATACGCAGTATTTT.

This clonotype was recorded many times. The CDR3: CASSLVQGGNSNQPQHF. The CDR3 DNA reads TGTGCCAGCAGCTTAGTACAGGGGGGGAATAGCAATCAGCCCCAGCATTTT. The gene calls are TRBV7-8 and TRBJ1-5, with 8 bases fitting TRBD1. This CDR3 region has 17 residues. Looked up from germline, CDR1 is SGHVS and CDR2 is FQNEAQ. J gave up 0 bases and V 1 base, and 5 bases lay outside the gene matches.

The rearrangement uses TRBV20-1 and TRBJ2-5, with 8 nucleotides matching TRBD2. V was clipped by 6 bases and J by 0 bases; unmatched bases: 6. CDR1 and CDR2 from the germline V gene are DFQATT and SNEGSKA (reference sequence). This CDR3 is built from 14 residues. Here the CDR3 DNA reads TGCAGTGCCCTGACTAGCGACAACCAAGAGACCCAGTACTTC. This gives the protein CSALTSDNQETQYF.

The J gene is TRBJ2-5, the V gene TRBV27, with 11 bases fitting TRBD2. V lost 0 bases to trimming and J lost 5 bases; unmatched junction nucleotides: 8. The CDR3 is made up of 17 amino acids. Looked up from germline, CDR1 is MNHEY and CDR2 is SMNVEV (reference sequence). The CDR3 DNA reads as TGTGCCAGCAGTTTATCCCCAATAGCGGGAGGGCCGGAGACCCAGTACTTC. This gives the protein CASSLSPIAGGPETQYF.

The CDR3 DNA reads TGTGCCAGCAGTTTAGCTGGGGCGGCAGGGACAAACTACGAGCAGTACTTC. Residues: CASSLAGAAGTNYEQYF. The chain is built from TRBV12-3 or TRBV12-4 and TRBJ2-7; perhaps TRBD1 as D (6 bases). The germline V and J ends were trimmed by 0 bases and 3 bases, with 18 bases remaining between them. This CDR3 contains 17 residues.

This clonotype came up a few times. The rearrangement links TRBV3-1 to TRBJ1-1; D gene unclear. The germline V and J ends were trimmed by 1 base and 0 bases, with 12 bases remaining between them. In germline, CDR1 is LGHDT, CDR2 YNNKEL (reference sequence). CDR3 length: 16 amino acids. The CDR3 DNA sequence: TGTGCCAGCAGCCAAGCAAAGACACGGATGAACACTGAAGCTTTCTTT. Translation: CASSQAKTRMNTEAFF.

This clonotype was detected only a few times. The chain carries TRBV6-1 and TRBJ2-3; maybe TRBD1 (5 bases). This CDR3 is 14 amino acids long. Trimming took 6 bases from V and 7 from J, leaving 17 bases between them. Germline V CDR1 and CDR2: MNHNS, SASEGT. CDR3 coding DNA: TGTGCCAGCAGCCGCCAATGGGGCATCTATACGCAGTATTTT. Its translation: CASSRQWGIYTQYF.

The chain joins TRBV7-2 to TRBJ1-5; a possible D gene is TRBD1 (6 bases). CDR1 is SGHTA, CDR2 FQGNSA, per germline. V lost 1 base, J lost 9 bases, and 16 bases lay in between. The CDR3 runs to 15 residues. The CDR3 coding sequence is TGTGCCAGCAGCTTAGGTGGAGACCGCAGGGGGCCCCAGCATTTT. This codes for CASSLGGDRRGPQHF.

This clonotype was seen only a few times. The chain has TRBV11-2 and TRBJ2-3; D may match TRBD1 or TRBD2 (5 bases each). The V gene's germline CDR1 is SGHAT and CDR2 FQNNGV. V was pared by 0 bases and J by 8 bases, with 9 bases between. This CDR3 spans 13 amino acids. The CDR3 sequence: CASSLDTGTTQYF. CDR3 DNA: TGTGCCAGCAGCTTAGATACCGGGACTACGCAGTATTTT.

V usage is TRBV20-1 and J usage is TRBJ2-5; 12 bases fit TRBD2. After removal of 7 bases from V and 5 bases from J, the junction contained 8 bases not matched to a gene. CDR3 length: 14 residues. The germline V gene has CDR1 DFQATT and CDR2 SNEGSKA (reference sequence). This chain's CDR3 is CSGQGLAGMETQYF. The CDR3 region has the DNA TGCAGTGGTCAAGGACTAGCGGGGATGGAGACCCAGTACTTC.

This clonotype was found many times. The chain has TRBV5-1 and TRBJ2-5; TRBD2 matches 10 bases. The V gene's germline CDR1 is SGHRS and CDR2 YFSETQ. This CDR3 comprises 16 residues. The V segment lost 0 bases and the J segment 9 bases; nucleotides outside the gene matches: 11. CDR3 DNA sequence: TGCGCCAGCAGCTTGGGGACTAGCGGACCAAGAGAAGCCCAGTACTTC. As protein: CASSLGTSGPREAQYF.

The rearrangement uses TRBV12-3 or TRBV12-4 and TRBJ1-1; D is perhaps TRBD1 (5 bases). The CDR3 length is 12 residues. V was trimmed by 5 bases and J by 4 bases, leaving 8 bases between them. The CDR3 protein is CASSGQGTEAFF. The CDR3 DNA reads TGTGCCAGCAGTGGACAAGGCACTGAAGCTTTCTTT.

This clonotype was counted ten times or more. V is TRBV29-1 and J is TRBJ2-7; possibly TRBD1 or TRBD2 for D (5 bases each). Germline CDR1 and CDR2: SQVTM and ANQGSEA. The CDR3 sequence is 16 residues long. Trimming pared 0 bases from V and 3 bases from J, leaving 18 bases between. As DNA, the CDR3 is TGCAGCGTTGAAGAGGCCAGGGACGGAGGAAACTACGAGCAGTACTTC. Amino acids: CSVEEARDGGNYEQYF.

This chain joins TRBV12-3 or TRBV12-4 and TRBJ1-5; perhaps TRBD1 as D (6 bases). With 5 bases removed from V and 3 bases from J, the gap between germline ends came to 11 bases. This CDR3 has 14 residues. CDR3 in DNA: TGTGCCAGCAGTGTACAGGGTATCAATCAGCCCCAGCATTTT. This sequence encodes CASSVQGINQPQHF.

A remark on this clonotype: This may arise from a read error, as a much more abundant clone is one base away. V is TRBV24-1 and J is TRBJ1-5; the D is unclear. This CDR3 spans 14 amino acids. The germline gives CDR1 KGHDR, CDR2 SFDVKD. The V end lost 0 bases, the J end lost 10 bases, and 12 bases lay between the germline ends. CDR3 nucleotides: TGTGCCACCAGTGATTTGAGTGCTATAAGACCCCAGCATTTT. This translates into CATSDLSAIRPQHF.

The chain is built from TRBV3-1 and TRBJ1-1; no firm D call. Germline CDR1 reads LGHDT; CDR2 reads YNNKEL (reference sequence). The CDR3 runs 15 residues. The ends were cut back, 4 bases at V and 0 bases at J, with 12 bases in the middle. The CDR3 DNA follows: TGTGCCAGCAGCCGTTCCGGAGATTTGAACACTGAAGCTTTCTTT. Protein product: CASSRSGDLNTEAFF.

V is TRBV30 and J is TRBJ1-5, with 10 bases matching TRBD1. V shed 0 bases and J 2 bases; nucleotides not matched to a gene: 22. This CDR3 is 22 amino acids long. Per the germline V gene, CDR1 is GTSNPN and CDR2 is SVGIG (reference sequence). The CDR3 sequence is CAWSVCSGDRGYQSRGNQPQHF. DNA for the CDR3: TGTGCCTGGAGTGTATGTTCCGGGGACAGGGGATATCAGTCACGGGGCAATCAGCCCCAGCATTTT.

This clonotype was detected many times. The chain links TRBV6-2 or TRBV6-3 to TRBJ1-1; the D gene is possibly TRBD1 (6 bases). V gave up 6 bases and J gave up 11 bases, with 19 bases separating them. The CDR3 consists of 13 residues. Germline V gene sequence: CDR1 MNHEY, CDR2 SVGEGT. The CDR3 loop reads CASRPNRAFQAFF. CDR3 sequence (DNA): TGTGCCAGCAGGCCAAACAGGGCGTTTCAGGCTTTCTTT.

The chain combines TRBV29-1 with TRBJ2-1; a possible D gene is TRBD2 (5 bases). Germline V CDR1 and CDR2: SQVTM, ANQGSEA. Trimming cost V 5 bases and J 0 bases, with 14 bases left between them. The CDR3 contains 15 residues. The CDR3 spells CSVPRGASSYNEQFF. In DNA, the CDR3 is TGCAGCGTTCCTCGGGGTGCAAGCTCCTACAATGAGCAGTTCTTC.

The V and J genes are TRBV18 and TRBJ2-7; D tentatively fits TRBD1 or TRBD2 (5 bases each). Germline CDR1 reads KGHSH; CDR2 reads LQKENI. The CDR3 extends over 14 amino acids. Trimming took 3 bases from V and 5 from J, leaving 14 bases between them. The CDR3 reads CASSPGGGSHEQYF. The DNA of the CDR3 is TGTGCCAGCTCACCGGGTGGGGGTTCCCACGAGCAGTACTTC.

This clonotype was detected only a few times. In nucleotides, the CDR3 is TGTGCCAGCAGCTTAACAGGGGCGAACTACGAGCAGTACTTC. As protein: CASSLTGANYEQYF. V is TRBV7-2 and J is TRBJ2-7; 7 nucleotides align to TRBD1. The CDR3 covers 14 residues. J gave up 3 bases and V 2 bases, and 4 bases lay outside the gene matches. Germline V gene sequence: CDR1 SGHTA, CDR2 FQGNSA.

This clonotype has just a few counts. This chain links TRBV20-1 with TRBJ2-1; TRBD2 matches 11 bases. This CDR3 contains 15 residues. From germline, CDR1 is DFQATT and CDR2 SNEGSKA (reference sequence). V gave up 6 bases and J gave up 5 bases; unmatched junction bases: 9. In DNA form, the CDR3 reads TGCAGTGCCCTGTCGGGGACTAGCGGTAACAATGAGCAGTTCTTC. The encoded protein is CSALSGTSGNNEQFF.

This clonotype was seen repeatedly, ten times or more. This chain connects TRBV2 to TRBJ2-5; 9 bases align to TRBD2. The CDR3 extends over 14 amino acids. With 6 bases clipped from V and 5 bases from J, the junction kept 7 bases outside the gene matches. Germline values: CDR1 SNHLY, CDR2 FYNNEI. The CDR3 bases are TGTGCCAGCAGCCCATTAGCGGGAGCGGAGACCCAGTACTTC. This translates into CASSPLAGAETQYF.